This T cell receptor (beta chain) was found in a study of blood T cell repertoires in COVID-19. Study-wide background: Sources were T cells, B-cell-depleted T cells, or PBMCs; the material itself was cDNA or gDNA.

Germline CDR1 reads LGHDT; CDR2 reads YNNKEL (reference sequence). The trim removed 1 base at V and 6 bases at J, leaving 5 bases unmatched. This CDR3 is built from 14 residues. Authors' processing steps: Nucleated cell number was recorded as an estimate derived from reference gene primer amplification. The data were produced by immunoSEQ multiplex PCR, yet TCRdb's version contains in-frame clones alone and is incomplete. The D gene and trimming were derived from the DNA, and the V and J assignments and clone size from that table. Altogether about 74,000 clones are present, 84% being singletons, with the ten largest covering over 30%.

The receptor was isolated from a man between 65 and 79 years old with acute or convalescent COVID-19. The sequenced material came from peripheral blood. The J gene is TRBJ1-2, the V gene TRBV3-1 (or the pseudogene TRBV3-2); 7 positions match TRBD1. This CDR3 reads CASSQGQGKNGYTF. The CDR3 DNA follows: TGTGCCAGCAGCCAAGGACAGGGCAAAAATGGCTACACCTTC.